These T cell receptor beta chains were read from a single sample in a study of cytotoxic CD8 clonotypes in ibrutinib-treated CLL. Data came from immunoSEQ multiplex PCR; TCRdb stores just in-frame clones and leaves some out. The repertoire holds approximately 320,000 clones, with roughly two thirds as singletons. This specimen was PBMCs, taken after 36 months of ibrutinib treatment. The receptor source for this set is a human donor with chronic lymphocytic leukemia. Both conserved end residues are part of each CDR3. The order of the fields is V gene, clone size, J gene, CDR3 protein. The size of a clone is reported for some rows only, either as once, few or many, or as a class for expanded clones.

>TRBV7-2|NA|TRBJ2-7
CASSPRFSEYEQYF
>TRBV5-1|NA|TRBJ1-2
CASSLGTGELDGYTF
>TRBV18|NA|TRBJ1-5
CASSQRTDDQPQHF
>TRBV29-1|NA|TRBJ2-5
CSVQPGSETQYF
>TRBV4-1|NA|TRBJ2-5
CASSQDHPRGPWETQYF
>TRBV4-2|NA|TRBJ1-2
CASSLEPGQGDYGYTF
>TRBV7-9|NA|TRBJ2-5
CASTRGSEETQYF
>TRBV30|NA|TRBJ1-1
CAWSVPFGTGVRTEAFF
>TRBV6-5|NA|TRBJ1-4
CASSYRVEGEKLFF
>TRBV5-1|NA|TRBJ1-3
CASSSLSGAGNTIYF
>TRBV18|once|TRBJ2-2
CASSPRQVANTGELFF
>TRBV5-1|NA|TRBJ2-3
CASSLGVLAGGPGTDTQYF
>TRBV5-1|few|TRBJ1-5
CASSQGTGGQPQHF
>TRBV20-1|NA|TRBJ2-7
CSGGQSYEQYF
>TRBV9|NA|TRBJ1-4
CASSRDRAEKLFF
>TRBV18|NA|TRBJ1-2
CASSAVQGYYGYTF
>TRBV29-1|few|TRBJ2-1
CSVKPGPRGNEQFF
>TRBV9|few|TRBJ2-5
CASSVGLEETQYF
>TRBV6-5|NA|TRBJ1-2
CASSYAGTAYNYGYTF
>TRBV9|NA|TRBJ2-7
CASSVALTGSEQYF
>TRBV5-1|NA|TRBJ2-3
CASSKWSTDTQYF
>TRBV9|NA|TRBJ2-6
CASSDSGANVLTF
>TRBV18|NA|TRBJ2-2
CAAGGQSSTGELFF